The 3 T cell receptor beta chains reported below all come from one sample, sequenced in a study of shared T cell receptors in the human thymus. TCRdb's table, derived via immunoSEQ multiplex PCR, lists solely in-frame clones and lacks some. Of approximately 730,000 clones listed, over 75% are singletons. This same sample was also taken into another study, of human thymus T cells.

Sequencing input: thymocytes. Source of these receptors: a girl under two years old with a congenital heart defect.

This chain connects TRBV9 to TRBJ1-2, with a tentative D call TRBD1 (6 bases). The CDR3 is made up of 15 amino acids. Trimming removed 1 base from V and 6 bases from J, with 16 bases in between. The germline gives CDR1 SGDLS, CDR2 YYNGEE. The CDR3, as DNA: TGTGCCAGCAGCGTAAATATCAGGGGCATGCATGGCTACACCTTC. The encoded protein is CASSVNIRGMHGYTF.

As for this clone: A read error may account for a junction end that differs from germline. Other nucleotide sequences from this sample produce the same CDR3. The J gene is TRBJ2-2, the V gene TRBV6-1; 7 nucleotides line up with TRBD1. Germline CDR1 is MNHNS and CDR2 is SASEGT. CDR3 length equals 15 residues. The CDR3: CASYTGARFTGELFF. The CDR3 DNA follows: TGTGCCAGCTATACAGGGGCGCGGTTCACCGGGGAACTGTTTTTT.

The chain employs TRBV5-1 and TRBJ2-1, with 11 positions matching TRBD2. Germline lookup yields CDR1 SGHRS and CDR2 YFSETQ. This CDR3 has 19 amino acids. V lost 1 base to trimming and J lost 0 bases; unmatched junction nucleotides: 9. For the CDR3, the DNA is TGCGCCAGCAGCTTGCTGATCCTAGCGGGGGGTAGCTCCTACAATGAGCAGTTCTTC. This translates into CASSLLILAGGSSYNEQFF.